Listed here are 9 T cell receptor beta chains from one sample, sequenced in a study of control samples from healthy donors and cancer patients. Produced via immunoSEQ multiplex PCR; TCRdb's table is partial and in-frame only. The sample lists some 82,000 clones, 80% to 90% occurring once. Sequencing used blood. These receptors were obtained from a man in his forties or fifties in good health.

This clone was detected once. The chain is built from TRBV19 and TRBJ2-7; 14 bases map to TRBD2. The CDR3 extends over 17 amino acids. Germline V gives CDR1 LNHDA, CDR2 SQIVND (reference sequence). The V gene end was trimmed by 1 base and the J gene end by 2 bases; junction bases not matched to a gene: 4. The chain's CDR3 is CASSIAGLAGGTYEQYF. Written as DNA, the CDR3 is TGTGCCAGTAGTATAGCTGGACTAGCGGGAGGTACCTACGAGCAGTACTTC.

This chain joins TRBV6-5 and TRBJ1-2; maybe TRBD1 (6 bases). Looked up from germline, CDR1 is MNHEY and CDR2 is SVGAGI. CDR3 length: 14 residues. Trimming took off 4 bases at V and 3 bases at J, with 12 bases between the two ends. CDR3 residues: CASSSWGHHYGYTF. CDR3 bases: TGTGCCAGCAGTTCTTGGGGACACCACTATGGCTACACCTTC.

The chain has TRBV10-3 and TRBJ1-2; maybe TRBD1 (6 bases). The length of the CDR3 is 15 residues. Germline CDR1 is ENHRY and CDR2 is SYGVKD. Trimming shortened V by 0 bases and J by 4 bases, and 12 bases separated the two germline ends. The CDR3 here is CAISESGGLFYGYTF. CDR3 in DNA: TGTGCCATCAGTGAGTCAGGGGGACTGTTCTATGGCTACACCTTC.

This clone was recorded only once. This sequence joins TRBV7-2 and TRBJ1-2; possible D gene TRBD1, 6 bases. The CDR3 consists of 14 residues. Trimming removed 5 bases at V and 4 bases at J, with 14 bases between. Per the germline V gene, CDR1 is SGHTA and CDR2 is FQGNSA. The CDR3 loop is CASSLSDSIYGYTF. The CDR3, as DNA: TGTGCCAGCAGCCTCTCGGACAGTATCTATGGCTACACCTTC.

The V call is TRBV6-6, the J call TRBJ1-3; D ambiguous. CDR3 length: 13 amino acids. Per the germline V gene, CDR1 is MNHNY and CDR2 is SVGAGI (reference sequence). V lost 2 bases and J lost 4, with 6 bases in between. CDR3 in amino acids: CASSYTVGNTIYF. In DNA form, the CDR3 reads TGTGCCAGCAGTTACACGGTGGGAAACACCATATATTTT.

The V and J genes are TRBV11-3 and TRBJ2-7, with D possibly being TRBD1 (5 bases). Germline CDR1 and CDR2: SGHNT and YENEEA. The CDR3 has 14 amino acids. V dropped 4 bases and J dropped 0 bases, with 10 bases sitting between them. The chain's CDR3 is CASSSRQSSYEQYF. CDR3 DNA: TGTGCCAGCAGCTCTCGACAGAGCTCCTACGAGCAGTACTTC.

The J gene is TRBJ1-2, the V gene TRBV5-4, with 7 bases fitting TRBD1. Losses at the gene ends were 4 bases for V and 4 bases for J; bases not matched to a gene: 13. The germline gives CDR1 SGHNT, CDR2 YYREEE (reference sequence). The CDR3 runs to 16 residues. CDR3 sequence (DNA): TGTGCCAGCAGCAGATCTACAGGGGTTCTTGGCTATGGCTACACCTTC. Translation gives CASSRSTGVLGYGYTF.

The J gene is TRBJ1-3, the V gene TRBV19; perhaps TRBD1 as D (6 bases). This CDR3 is built from 16 residues. Germline values: CDR1 LNHDA, CDR2 SQIVND (reference sequence). V was trimmed by 5 bases and J by 4 bases, leaving 18 bases between them. This CDR3 is CASSVPPRGGGNTIYF. The CDR3 DNA sequence: TGTGCCAGTAGTGTCCCACCCAGGGGAGGAGGAAACACCATATATTTT.

The V call is TRBV4-2, the J call TRBJ2-2; 8 nucleotides match TRBD2. The trim removed 7 bases at V and 2 bases at J, leaving 6 bases unmatched. CDR1 LGHNA and CDR2 YNFKEQ come from the germline V gene. The CDR3 loop spans 15 amino acids. The CDR3 DNA follows: TGTGCCAGCATGTCGAGCGGGAGAAACACCGGGGAGCTGTTTTTT. Amino acids: CASMSSGRNTGELFF.